This T cell receptor beta chain was identified during a study of beta chain features in type 1 diabetes. Using CD45RO/CCR7/CD25/CD127/CD95/CD27, CD4+ naive, central memory, regulatory and stem cell-like memory cells were sorted. Study results and limitations: There was a moderate but significant shortening of TCRB CDR3s in all four CD4+ subsets of Type 1 diabetes patients.

Expressed TCRB transcripts were sequenced, since all the RNA that had been isolated was reverse transcribed. This table comes from immunoSEQ multiplex PCR, and its TCRdb copy is limited to in-frame clones, with some not included. The sample has around 300,000 clones, 7% to 9% seen once; the top ten hold 1%. Concerning this clone itself: Its matching antigen is unknown.

Trimming removed 5 bases at V and 9 bases at J, with 17 bases between. Germline loops: CDR1 LNHDA, CDR2 SQIVND (reference sequence). The length of the CDR3 is 13 residues. Sequenced: central memory CD4+ T cells from blood. V gene TRBV19 combines with J gene TRBJ2-7; no clear D. The sequence came from a woman aged 18-30 years in good health. The CDR3 DNA reads as TGTGCCAGTAGTGCTAAGGACCGCCTGGGGCAGTACTTC. Amino acids: CASSAKDRLGQYF.